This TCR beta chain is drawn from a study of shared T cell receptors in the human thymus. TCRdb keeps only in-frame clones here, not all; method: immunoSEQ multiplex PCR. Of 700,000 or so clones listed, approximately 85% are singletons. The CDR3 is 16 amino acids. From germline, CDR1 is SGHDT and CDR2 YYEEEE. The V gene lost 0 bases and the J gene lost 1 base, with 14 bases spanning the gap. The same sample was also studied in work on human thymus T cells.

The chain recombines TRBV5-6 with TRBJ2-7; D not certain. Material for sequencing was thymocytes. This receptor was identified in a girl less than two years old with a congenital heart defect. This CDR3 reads CASSLGSETLSYEQYF. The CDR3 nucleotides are TGTGCCAGCAGCTTGGGATCGGAGACTTTGTCCTACGAGCAGTACTTC.